This paragraph reports one TCR beta chain. It lacks a known antigen. The sample holds no much larger clone one base away, and base qualities are not on file. The method was the immunoSEQ multiplex PCR assay. For most patients, genomic DNA was isolated using the Qiagen DNeasy Blood and Tissue Kit and was shipped frozen to Adaptive Biotechnologies for TCR sequencing. High-throughput TCR-beta CDR3 sequencing of genomic DNA from most patients was performed by Adaptive Biotechnologies. Processing in the source paper ran as follows. TCR sequencing data were retrieved from Adaptive's ImmunoSEQ software for roughly 17 patients, whereas three other patients were processed with MiXCR and VDJtools. To correct CD4 versus CD8 sorting errors, any sequence found in both subsets at a frequency ratio below 5:1 was removed. CDR3 nucleotide sequences shared by donor and recipient were removed because the origin of these sequences could not be assigned. Alloreactive clones required at least 2-fold expansion over unstimulated cells and minimum CFSE-low frequency of 0.002% (template counts) or 0.001% (read counts). Mappable clones were those detected in sequenced pre-transplant spleen, lymph node, or MLR CFSE-low populations of the donor or recipient. Cumulative frequency of alloreactive clones was calculated as a percentage of all sequences weighted by copy number. As stored in TCRdb, this immuneACCESS dataset retains in-frame rearrangements with V and J assigned. A fraction of the clones does not appear; measured against another copy, unresolved V genes explain less than half of the discrepancy, and the remainder lacks a known reason. From that table come the V and J calls and clone size; the DNA was used to work out D and trimming. Within this sample are about 97,000 clones, with 91% of them counted one time only. Roughly 0.2% of the sample is taken by the ten largest.

The data were taken from a study of graft-versus-host responses after intestinal transplantation (dated by TCRdb to 2020 to 2023). A note on the overall study: Multivisceral, liver-intestinal, or isolated intestinal transplants were received by the recipients. After intestinal transplantation, graft-versus-host and host-versus-graft alloreactive T cell clones were followed in the graft, circulation and bone marrow using bulk TCR-beta CDR3 sequencing. All recipients received anti-thymocyte globulin induction followed by maintenance tacrolimus and steroids for around three years. Rather than being sequenced by the commercial service, samples from a few later patients were sequenced in-house on an Illumina MiSeq and processed with MiXCR. To identify alloreactive clones, pre-transplant mixed lymphocyte reaction products were sequenced and compared with unstimulated pre-transplant donor and recipient T cells. The cohort enrolled 20 to 30 intestinal transplant recipients, one of whom was a retransplant, and 3 patients without pretransplant specimens were excluded. A peak of at least 4% donor T cells among recipient peripheral blood mononuclear cells was the definition used for donor T cell macrochimerism. Points the paper makes about the study in general: In patients with donor T cell macrochimerism, the allografts had high GvH to HvG T cell clonal ratios. Early after transplant, declines in HvG clones were associated with peak levels of circulating GvH clones. The relatively low number and heterogeneity of intestinal transplant patients limited the conclusions. GvH clones turned up in recipient bone marrow, with some appearing earlier in ileal mucosa or blood, a pattern consistent with an intestinal mucosal origin.

The time point label on this specimen signifies: cells obtained before transplantation from donor or recipient. CD3+CD4+ and CD3+CD8+ populations were FACS-sorted from unstimulated pre-transplant donor and recipient cells taken from spleen or lymph nodes. In the germline V gene, CDR1 corresponds to SGDLS and CDR2 to YYNGEE. The trim is 2 bases for V and 3 bases for J, with a gap of 13 bases between the germline ends. The CDR3 measures 15 amino acids from cysteine to phenylalanine. Kept here is only the CDR3 DNA, which spans 45 bases and is read in frame from base 1. The chain is assembled from TRBV9 and TRBJ2-3; possibly the D gene is TRBD1, per 6 matching bases. Here the sequenced sample was unstimulated CD4+ T cells sorted from spleen or lymph node cells, taken before transplant. The TCR was taken from a human donor who was the organ donor for an intestinal transplant. The CDR3 corresponds to CASSVENRETDTQYF. The DNA reads TGTGCCAGCAGCGTGGAGAACAGGGAAACAGATACGCAGTATTTT.